This T cell receptor beta chain was sequenced in a study of blood T cell repertoires in COVID-19. Study-wide background: T cells, B-cell-depleted T cells, or PBMCs supplied cDNA or gDNA.

Participants' own reports of clinical history determined their cohort assignment. This table comes from immunoSEQ multiplex PCR, and its TCRdb copy is limited to in-frame clones, with some not included. The sample includes 200,000 to 250,000 clones, about nine tenths of them seen just once. Germline V gives CDR1 SGHDT, CDR2 YYEEEE. Trimming cost V 3 bases and J 10 bases, with 14 bases left between them. The CDR3 is 14 residues long. This clone showed up just a few times. This rearrangement joins TRBV5-6 to TRBJ1-6; D possibly corresponds to TRBD1 (5 bases). The sequenced sample consisted of PBMCs or T cells enriched from blood (not recorded which). The source is a woman between 40 and 50 years old with acute COVID-19. CDR3 amino acids: CASSSFQGGSPLHF. The CDR3 coding sequence is TGTGCCAGCAGCTCCTTTCAGGGCGGATCACCCCTCCACTTT.